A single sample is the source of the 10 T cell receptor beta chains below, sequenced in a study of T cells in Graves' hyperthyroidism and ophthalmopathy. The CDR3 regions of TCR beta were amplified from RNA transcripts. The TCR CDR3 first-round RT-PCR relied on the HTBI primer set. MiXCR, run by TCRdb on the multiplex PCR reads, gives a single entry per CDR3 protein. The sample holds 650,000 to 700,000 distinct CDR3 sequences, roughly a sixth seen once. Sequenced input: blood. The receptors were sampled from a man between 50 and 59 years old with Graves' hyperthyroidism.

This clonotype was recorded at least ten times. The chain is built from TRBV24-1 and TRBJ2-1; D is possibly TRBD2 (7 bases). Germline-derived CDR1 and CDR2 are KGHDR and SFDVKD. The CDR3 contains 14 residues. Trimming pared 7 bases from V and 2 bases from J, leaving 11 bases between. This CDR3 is CATSRGAPYNEQFF. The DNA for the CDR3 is TGTGCCACCAGCCGGGGGGCGCCCTACAATGAGCAGTTCTTC.

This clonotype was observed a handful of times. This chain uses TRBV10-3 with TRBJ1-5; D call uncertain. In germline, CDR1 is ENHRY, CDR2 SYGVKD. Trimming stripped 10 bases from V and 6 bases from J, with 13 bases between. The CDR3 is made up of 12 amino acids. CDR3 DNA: TGTGCCACCCGTCAGATAGGTCAGCCCCAGCATTTT. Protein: CATRQIGQPQHF.

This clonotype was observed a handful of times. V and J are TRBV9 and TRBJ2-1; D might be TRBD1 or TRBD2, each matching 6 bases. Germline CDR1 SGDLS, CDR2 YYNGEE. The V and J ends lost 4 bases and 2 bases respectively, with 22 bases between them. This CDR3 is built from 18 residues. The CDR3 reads CASSNPMGGPKTYNEQFF. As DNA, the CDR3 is TGTGCCAGCAGCAACCCTATGGGGGGCCCTAAGACCTACAATGAGCAGTTCTTC.

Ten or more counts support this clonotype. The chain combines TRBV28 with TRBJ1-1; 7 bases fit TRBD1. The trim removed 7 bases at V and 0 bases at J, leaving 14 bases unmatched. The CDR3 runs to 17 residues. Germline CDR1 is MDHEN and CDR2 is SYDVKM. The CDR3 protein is CASIQILTGQVNTEAFF. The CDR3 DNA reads TGTGCCAGCATCCAAATTTTAACTGGACAGGTGAACACTGAAGCTTTCTTT. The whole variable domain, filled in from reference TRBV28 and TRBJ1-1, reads DVKVTQSSRYLVKRTGEKVFLECVQDMDHENMFWYRQDPGLGLRLIYFSYDVKMKEKGDIPEGYSVSREKKERFSLILESASTNQTSMYLCASIQILTGQVNTEAFFGQGTRLTVV.

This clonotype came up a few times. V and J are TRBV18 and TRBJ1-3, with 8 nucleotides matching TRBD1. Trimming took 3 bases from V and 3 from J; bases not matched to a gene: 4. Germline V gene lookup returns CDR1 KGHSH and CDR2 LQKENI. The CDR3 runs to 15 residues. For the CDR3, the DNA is TGTGCCAGCTCACCGCGAGGACAGGGTGGAAACACCATATATTTT. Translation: CASSPRGQGGNTIYF.

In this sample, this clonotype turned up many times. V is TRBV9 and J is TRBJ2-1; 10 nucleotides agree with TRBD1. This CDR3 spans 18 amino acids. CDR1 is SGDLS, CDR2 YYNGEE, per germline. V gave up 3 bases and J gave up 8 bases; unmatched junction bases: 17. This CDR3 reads CASSAKGGTGDPRDEQFF. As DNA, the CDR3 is TGTGCCAGCAGCGCAAAGGGCGGGACAGGGGACCCTAGGGATGAGCAGTTCTTC.

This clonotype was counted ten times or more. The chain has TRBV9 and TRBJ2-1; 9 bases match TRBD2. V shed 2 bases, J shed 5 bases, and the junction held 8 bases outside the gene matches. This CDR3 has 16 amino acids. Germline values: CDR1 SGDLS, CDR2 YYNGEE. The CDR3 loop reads CASSVEQREVNNEQFF. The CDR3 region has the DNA TGTGCCAGCAGCGTTGAACAGCGGGAGGTAAACAATGAGCAGTTCTTC.

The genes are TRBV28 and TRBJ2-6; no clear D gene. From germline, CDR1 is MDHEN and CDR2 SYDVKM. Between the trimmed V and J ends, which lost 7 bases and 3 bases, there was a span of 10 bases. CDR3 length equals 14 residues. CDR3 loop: CASNPRSGANVLTF. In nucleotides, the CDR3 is TGTGCCAGCAATCCACGGAGTGGGGCCAACGTCCTGACTTTC.

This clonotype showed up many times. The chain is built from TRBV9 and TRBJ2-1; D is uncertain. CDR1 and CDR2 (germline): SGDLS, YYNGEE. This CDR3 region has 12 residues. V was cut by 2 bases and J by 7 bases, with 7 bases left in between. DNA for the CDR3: TGTGCCAGCAGCGTTTATGAGAATGAGCAGTTCTTC. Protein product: CASSVYENEQFF. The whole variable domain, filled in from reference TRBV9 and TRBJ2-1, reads DSGVTQTPKHLITATGQRVTLRCSPRSGDLSVYWYQQSLDQGLQFLIQYYNGEERAKGNILERFSAQQFPDLHSELNLSSLELGDSALYFCASSVYENEQFFGPGTRLTVL.

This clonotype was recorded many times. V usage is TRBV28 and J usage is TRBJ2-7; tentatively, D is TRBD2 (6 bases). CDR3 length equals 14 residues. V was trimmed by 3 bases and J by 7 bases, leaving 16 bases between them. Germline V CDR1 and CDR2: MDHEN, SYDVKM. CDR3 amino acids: CASSLEGLVWEQYF. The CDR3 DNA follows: TGTGCCAGCAGTTTGGAGGGGTTGGTATGGGAGCAGTACTTC.